This T cell receptor beta chain originates from a study of cytomegalovirus exposure and HLA in healthy donors. Germline-derived CDR1 and CDR2 are LGHNA and YNFKEQ. The CDR3 runs 18 residues. V lost 1 base, J lost 4 bases, and 17 bases lay in between. With respect to this clone: Antigen specificity is unknown.

The PCR employed 60 Vbeta primers together with 13 Jbeta primers. Original methodology: About 12 million shared chains were among the 65 million to 85 million unique TCR beta chains that a later analysis counted. The protocol was immunoSEQ multiplex PCR, while the TCRdb copy is restricted to in-frame clones and leaves out a portion. V, J and clone size were drawn from that table, and D and trimming were deduced from the DNA. The sample holds fewer than 250,000 clones, roughly three quarters seen once. The study's findings and limits: Clonal expansion was found to be greater in HLA-associated TCR beta chains than in equally common others in a later analysis. In a later analysis, TCR beta V- and J-gene trimming showed a link to a missense DCLRE1C variant.

This rearrangement joins TRBV4-2 to TRBJ2-6; possibly TRBD1 for D (5 bases). Material for sequencing was PBMCs. The receptor comes from a woman between 18 and 29 years old in good health and CMV-seronegative. Here the CDR3 reads CASSQGGLRSIGANVLTF. The CDR3 DNA follows: TGTGCCAGCAGCCAAGGGGGCCTCCGGTCTATCGGGGCCAACGTCCTGACTTTC.